This is a list of T cell receptor beta chains from one sample in a study of radiation and T cells in renal cell carcinoma. Here immunoSEQ multiplex PCR was the method, and the copy in TCRdb shows in-frame clones only, minus some. Of 97,000 or so clones detected, 65% to 90% appear once; the ten largest clones hold roughly 7.6%. The sequenced sample was blood, obtained from a patient whose treatment included radiotherapy and nephrectomy. These receptors were collected from a man aged 55 to 69 with renal cell carcinoma. The CDR3 runs from the conserved cysteine through the conserved F or W. Fields, in order: clone size, D gene, J gene, V gene, CDR3 protein, CDR3 DNA. D genes are given only for firm matches. Only part of the rows carry a size: once, few, many, or a class if the clone is expanded.

abundance: -
d_gene: TRBD2
j_gene: TRBJ2-1
v_gene: TRBV7-8
CDR3aa: CASSVSLAGPANEQFF
CDR3nt: TGTGCCAGCAGCGTCTCATTAGCGGGCCCAGCGAATGAGCAGTTCTTC

abundance: -
d_gene: -
j_gene: TRBJ1-5
v_gene: TRBV25-1
CDR3aa: CASSPMRGGTMGNQPQHF
CDR3nt: TGTGCCAGCAGCCCCATGCGGGGTGGCACCATGGGGAATCAGCCCCAGCATTTT

abundance: -
d_gene: -
j_gene: TRBJ1-2
v_gene: TRBV4-1
CDR3aa: CASSQDPRRDTYGYTF
CDR3nt: TGCGCCAGCAGCCAAGATCCTCGCCGGGACACCTATGGCTACACCTTC

abundance: -
d_gene: TRBD2
j_gene: TRBJ2-7
v_gene: TRBV10-3
CDR3aa: CAIKGSGGDEQYF
CDR3nt: TGTGCCATCAAAGGGTCCGGGGGGGACGAGCAGTACTTC

abundance: once
d_gene: -
j_gene: TRBJ2-7
v_gene: TRBV7-8
CDR3aa: CASFNSSHEQYF
CDR3nt: TGTGCCAGCTTTAACAGTAGTCACGAGCAGTACTTC

abundance: -
d_gene: -
j_gene: TRBJ1-2
v_gene: TRBV6-5
CDR3aa: CASTGQTTMDYGYTF
CDR3nt: TGTGCCAGCACTGGCCAGACTACCATGGACTATGGCTACACCTTC

abundance: -
d_gene: -
j_gene: TRBJ1-2
v_gene: TRBV4-3
CDR3aa: CASSQVGGGYGYTF
CDR3nt: TGCGCCAGCAGCCAAGTAGGAGGGGGCTATGGCTACACCTTC

abundance: -
d_gene: -
j_gene: TRBJ2-5
v_gene: TRBV6-4
CDR3aa: CASSRQLQETQYF
CDR3nt: TGTGCCAGCAGCAGACAGTTACAAGAGACCCAGTACTTC

abundance: few
d_gene: -
j_gene: TRBJ1-5
v_gene: TRBV5-1
CDR3aa: CASSLAWNQPQHF
CDR3nt: TGCGCCAGCAGCTTGGCCTGGAATCAGCCCCAGCATTTT

abundance: once
d_gene: -
j_gene: TRBJ2-2
v_gene: TRBV5-1
CDR3aa: CASKGERNTGELFF
CDR3nt: TGCGCCAGCAAGGGGGAGAGAAACACCGGGGAGCTGTTTTTT

abundance: -
d_gene: -
j_gene: TRBJ2-1
v_gene: TRBV7-3
CDR3aa: CASSPSSGSYNEQFF
CDR3nt: TGTGCCAGCAGCCCCTCGTCGGGTTCCTACAATGAGCAGTTCTTC

abundance: -
d_gene: TRBD2
j_gene: TRBJ2-2
v_gene: TRBV11-2
CDR3aa: CASSRRLAANTGELFF
CDR3nt: TGTGCCAGCAGCCGCCGACTAGCGGCCAACACCGGGGAGCTGTTTTTT

abundance: -
d_gene: -
j_gene: TRBJ2-1
v_gene: TRBV15
CDR3aa: CATSSEANNEQFF
CDR3nt: TGTGCCACCAGCAGCGAGGCGAACAATGAGCAGTTCTTC

abundance: few
d_gene: -
j_gene: TRBJ1-1
v_gene: TRBV7-2
CDR3aa: CASSLGQNTEAFF
CDR3nt: TGTGCCAGCAGCTTGGGACAGAACACTGAAGCTTTCTTT

abundance: -
d_gene: -
j_gene: TRBJ2-1
v_gene: TRBV11-3
CDR3aa: CASSQDSLSYNEQFF
CDR3nt: TGTGCCAGCAGCCAAGACTCGCTCTCCTACAATGAGCAGTTCTTC

abundance: -
d_gene: -
j_gene: TRBJ2-1
v_gene: TRBV27
CDR3aa: CASSLGGNRFRNEQFF
CDR3nt: TGTGCCAGCAGTTTAGGTGGGAATCGATTTAGGAATGAGCAGTTCTTC

abundance: -
d_gene: -
j_gene: TRBJ2-4
v_gene: TRBV21-1
CDR3aa: CASSNKGAKNIQYF
CDR3nt: TGTGCCAGCAGCAATAAGGGGGCCAAAAACATTCAGTACTTC

abundance: -
d_gene: TRBD2
j_gene: TRBJ2-1
v_gene: TRBV28
CDR3aa: CASSYGTSGYNEQFF
CDR3nt: TGTGCCAGCAGTTACGGGACTAGCGGTTACAATGAGCAGTTCTTC

abundance: -
d_gene: -
j_gene: TRBJ2-1
v_gene: TRBV18
CDR3aa: CASSPRGRGTRNEQFF
CDR3nt: TGTGCCAGCTCACCACGGGGCAGGGGAACCCGCAATGAGCAGTTCTTC

abundance: -
d_gene: -
j_gene: TRBJ2-7
v_gene: TRBV4-1
CDR3aa: CASSQQTRRNEQYF
CDR3nt: TGCGCCAGCAGCCAGCAGACTAGACGGAACGAGCAGTACTTC

abundance: -
d_gene: -
j_gene: TRBJ2-2
v_gene: TRBV18
CDR3aa: CASSPNSPPNTGELFF
CDR3nt: TGTGCCAGCTCACCAAACAGCCCCCCGAACACCGGGGAGCTGTTTTTT

abundance: -
d_gene: -
j_gene: TRBJ2-7
v_gene: TRBV7-3
CDR3aa: CASSLSPGTYEQYF
CDR3nt: TGTGCCAGCAGCTTAAGCCCAGGGACCTACGAGCAGTACTTC

abundance: -
d_gene: -
j_gene: TRBJ2-7
v_gene: TRBV19
CDR3aa: CASRRGGEQYF
CDR3nt: TGTGCCAGCAGACGTGGGGGCGAGCAGTACTTC

abundance: -
d_gene: TRBD2
j_gene: TRBJ2-7
v_gene: TRBV28
CDR3aa: CASSPPGLAGWEQYF
CDR3nt: TGTGCCAGCAGTCCACCGGGACTAGCGGGATGGGAGCAGTACTTC

abundance: -
d_gene: TRBD1
j_gene: TRBJ1-5
v_gene: TRBV28
CDR3aa: CASSLLGQGLNQPQHF
CDR3nt: TGTGCCAGCAGTTTACTGGGACAGGGTCTTAATCAGCCCCAGCATTTT

abundance: -
d_gene: -
j_gene: TRBJ1-4
v_gene: TRBV5-1
CDR3aa: CASSMDGATNEKLFF
CDR3nt: TGCGCCAGCAGCATGGACGGTGCAACTAATGAAAAACTGTTTTTT

abundance: medium-sized
d_gene: -
j_gene: TRBJ1-1
v_gene: TRBV25-1
CDR3aa: CASSPGTSAFF
CDR3nt: TGTGCCAGCAGCCCCGGGACATCAGCTTTCTTT

abundance: once
d_gene: TRBD2
j_gene: TRBJ2-3
v_gene: TRBV15
CDR3aa: CATSREKREVTDTQYF
CDR3nt: TGTGCCACCAGCAGAGAAAAGCGGGAGGTTACAGATACGCAGTATTTT

abundance: -
d_gene: -
j_gene: TRBJ2-1
v_gene: TRBV29-1
CDR3aa: CSVGPSRYNEQFF
CDR3nt: TGCAGCGTTGGGCCGTCACGCTACAATGAGCAGTTCTTC

abundance: -
d_gene: -
j_gene: TRBJ1-5
v_gene: TRBV5-1
CDR3aa: CASSPNGGSNQPQHF
CDR3nt: TGCGCCAGCAGCCCCAATGGTGGTAGCAATCAGCCCCAGCATTTT

abundance: -
d_gene: -
j_gene: TRBJ2-1
v_gene: TRBV7-6
CDR3aa: CASSPLGGLRSDNEQFF
CDR3nt: TGTGCCAGCAGCCCGTTAGGAGGACTACGATCGGACAATGAGCAGTTCTTC

abundance: -
d_gene: -
j_gene: TRBJ2-7
v_gene: TRBV5-1
CDR3aa: CASSFDRYEQYF
CDR3nt: TGCGCCAGCAGCTTCGACCGGTACGAGCAGTACTTC

abundance: -
d_gene: -
j_gene: TRBJ1-2
v_gene: TRBV18
CDR3aa: CASSPLRGEGYTF
CDR3nt: TGTGCCAGCTCACCATTACGAGGGGAAGGCTACACCTTC

abundance: -
d_gene: TRBD1
j_gene: TRBJ2-3
v_gene: TRBV11-3
CDR3aa: CASSSRDRGPDTQYF
CDR3nt: TGTGCCAGCAGCTCCCGGGACAGGGGGCCAGATACGCAGTATTTT

abundance: once
d_gene: -
j_gene: TRBJ2-5
v_gene: TRBV29-1
CDR3aa: CSVETGGGTQYF
CDR3nt: TGCAGCGTGGAAACAGGGGGGGGGACCCAGTACTTC

abundance: -
d_gene: -
j_gene: TRBJ1-4
v_gene: TRBV4-3
CDR3aa: CASSQDLGSVNEKLFF
CDR3nt: TGCGCCAGCAGCCAAGATTTAGGCAGCGTTAATGAAAAACTGTTTTTT

abundance: -
d_gene: -
j_gene: TRBJ2-3
v_gene: TRBV6-6
CDR3aa: CASSYFRDGFSDTQYF
CDR3nt: TGTGCCAGCAGTTACTTCCGGGACGGCTTTTCAGATACGCAGTATTTT

abundance: -
d_gene: TRBD2
j_gene: TRBJ2-7
v_gene: TRBV7-8
CDR3aa: CASSSKSRLAPYEQYF
CDR3nt: TGTGCCAGCAGCTCAAAGAGCCGACTAGCGCCCTACGAGCAGTACTTC

abundance: -
d_gene: -
j_gene: TRBJ2-1
v_gene: TRBV14
CDR3aa: CASSQARGGNEQFF
CDR3nt: TGTGCCAGCAGCCAAGCCAGAGGGGGCAATGAGCAGTTCTTC

abundance: -
d_gene: -
j_gene: TRBJ1-2
v_gene: TRBV19
CDR3aa: CASSIVPANYGYTF
CDR3nt: TGTGCCAGTAGTATAGTTCCGGCTAACTATGGCTACACCTTC

abundance: few
d_gene: -
j_gene: TRBJ1-1
v_gene: TRBV29-1
CDR3aa: CSVTGLNTEAFF
CDR3nt: TGCAGCGTGACAGGACTCAACACTGAAGCTTTCTTT

abundance: -
d_gene: TRBD2
j_gene: TRBJ2-7
v_gene: TRBV4-1
CDR3aa: CASSHQIAGPTSYEQYF
CDR3nt: TGCGCCAGCAGCCATCAGATAGCGGGGCCTACCTCCTACGAGCAGTACTTC

abundance: -
d_gene: TRBD2
j_gene: TRBJ2-3
v_gene: TRBV4-2
CDR3aa: CASSQERTSRLLADTQYF
CDR3nt: TGTGCCAGCAGCCAAGAAAGGACTAGCCGTTTACTTGCAGATACGCAGTATTTT

abundance: -
d_gene: TRBD2
j_gene: TRBJ2-7
v_gene: TRBV5-3
CDR3aa: CARSLGRSSGTRSSYEQYF
CDR3nt: TGTGCCAGAAGCTTGGGGAGATCGTCCGGGACTAGAAGTTCCTACGAGCAGTACTTC

abundance: -
d_gene: TRBD1
j_gene: TRBJ2-5
v_gene: TRBV5-1
CDR3aa: CASSLDVRGRETQYF
CDR3nt: TGCGCCAGCAGCTTGGATGTCAGGGGGAGAGAGACCCAGTACTTC

abundance: -
d_gene: -
j_gene: TRBJ2-7
v_gene: TRBV5-1
CDR3aa: CASSLLNEQYF
CDR3nt: TGCGCCAGCAGCCTACTCAACGAGCAGTACTTC

abundance: once
d_gene: TRBD2
j_gene: TRBJ2-1
v_gene: TRBV7-3
CDR3aa: CASSPDSGGYEQFF
CDR3nt: TGTGCCAGCAGCCCTGATAGCGGGGGCTATGAGCAGTTCTTC

abundance: -
d_gene: -
j_gene: TRBJ1-1
v_gene: TRBV2
CDR3aa: CASSESGRSEAFF
CDR3nt: TGTGCCAGCAGTGAGTCGGGACGGTCAGAAGCTTTCTTT

abundance: -
d_gene: TRBD1
j_gene: TRBJ1-2
v_gene: TRBV14
CDR3aa: CASSQGNTGGGYTF
CDR3nt: TGTGCCAGCAGCCAAGGAAACACAGGGGGTGGCTACACCTTC

abundance: -
d_gene: -
j_gene: TRBJ2-7
v_gene: TRBV19
CDR3aa: CASSIVGSGPYEQYF
CDR3nt: TGTGCCAGTAGTATAGTAGGTAGCGGCCCCTACGAGCAGTACTTC